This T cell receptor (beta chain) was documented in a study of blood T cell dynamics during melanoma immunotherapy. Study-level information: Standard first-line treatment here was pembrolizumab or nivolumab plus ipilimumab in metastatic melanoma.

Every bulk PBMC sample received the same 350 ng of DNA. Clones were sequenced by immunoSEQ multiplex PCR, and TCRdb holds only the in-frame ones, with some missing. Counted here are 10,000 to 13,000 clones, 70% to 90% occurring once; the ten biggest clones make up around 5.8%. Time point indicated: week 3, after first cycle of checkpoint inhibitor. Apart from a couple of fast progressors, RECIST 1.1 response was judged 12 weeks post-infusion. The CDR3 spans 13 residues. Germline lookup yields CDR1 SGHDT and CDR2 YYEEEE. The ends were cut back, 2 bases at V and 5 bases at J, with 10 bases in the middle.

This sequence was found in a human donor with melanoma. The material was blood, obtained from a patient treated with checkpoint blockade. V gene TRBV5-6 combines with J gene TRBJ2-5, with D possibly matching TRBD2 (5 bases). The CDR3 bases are TGTGCCAGCAGCTTAATGGGCGGGGAGACCCAGTACTTC. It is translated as CASSLMGGETQYF.